The present T cell receptor beta chain was sequenced within a study of OX40 agonist ivuxolimab in advanced cancers. At the level of the study: One hepatocellular carcinoma and a couple of cutaneous melanoma patients partially responded.

Patients were excluded for autoimmune disease history or systemic immunosuppression. As concerns this clone: The antigen is undetermined.

Libraries were prepared by immunoSEQ multiplex PCR; TCRdb keeps only in-frame clonotypes and omits some of them. The data contain fewer than 100,000 clones, under 90% of them singletons. Whole-study results and caveats: Blood T cells, both CD4+ and CD8+, expanded clonally by week 6 at 0.1 to 3.0 mg/kg.

Trimming shortened V by 1 base and J by 4 bases, and 11 bases separated the two germline ends. Germline CDR1 SGHRS, CDR2 YFSETQ. The CDR3 has 14 residues. The sequenced sample was CD4+ or CD8+ T cells sorted from blood, obtained in a trial of the OX40 agonist ivuxolimab. This receptor was taken from an adult with an advanced solid tumor such as melanoma, head and neck, liver or kidney cancer. The V call is TRBV5-1, the J call TRBJ1-1, with D unclear. The CDR3 DNA is TGCGCCAGCAGCTTGAACATCGGACTCACTGAAGCTTTCTTT. Its translation is CASSLNIGLTEAFF.